Following are 27 T cell receptor beta chains from one sample sequenced in a study of T cell responses to AZD1222 COVID-19 vaccine. Here immunoSEQ multiplex PCR was the method, and the copy in TCRdb shows in-frame clones only, minus some. This table holds around 100,000 clones, about 80% found once. The sample consisted of peripheral blood, taken on day 0 of AZD1222 vaccination. These receptors originate from an adult in good health.

The chain joins TRBV28 to TRBJ1-3, with 10 bases fitting TRBD1. The CDR3 loop spans 17 amino acids. Losses at the gene ends were 7 bases for V and 4 bases for J; bases not matched to a gene: 13. The germline gives CDR1 MDHEN, CDR2 SYDVKM. CDR3 sequence: CASKGQGTYNSGNTIYF. CDR3 nucleotide sequence: TGTGCCAGCAAGGGACAGGGGACATACAATTCGGGAAACACCATATATTTT. Full variable domain (outside the CDR3, taken from reference TRBV28 and TRBJ1-3): DVKVTQSSRYLVKRTGEKVFLECVQDMDHENMFWYRQDPGLGLRLIYFSYDVKMKEKGDIPEGYSVSREKKERFSLILESASTNQTSMYLCASKGQGTYNSGNTIYFGEGSWLTVV.

The rearrangement uses TRBV7-3 and TRBJ2-5, with D possibly called TRBD1 or TRBD2 (6 bases each). Trimming stripped 1 base from V and 5 bases from J, with 11 bases between. This CDR3 contains 14 residues. Germline assignment: CDR1 SGHTA and CDR2 FQGTGA. The CDR3 spells CASSLKGGFETQYF. DNA of the CDR3: TGTGCCAGCAGCTTAAAAGGGGGGTTCGAGACCCAGTACTTC.

This chain connects TRBV4-2 to TRBJ1-2, with D uncertain. Germline V gene lookup returns CDR1 LGHNA and CDR2 YNFKEQ. V was cut by 0 bases and J by 6 bases, with 14 bases left in between. The CDR3 is made up of 15 amino acids. Here the CDR3 DNA reads TGTGCCAGCAGCCAAGAAGACGTTGGACGGCATGGCTACACCTTC. It codes for CASSQEDVGRHGYTF.

Only one count was recorded for this clone. This chain joins TRBV2 and TRBJ2-5; 10 nucleotides match TRBD2. This CDR3 is built from 16 residues. The ends lost 2 bases at V and 1 base at J; junction bases unmatched: 4. Germline lookup yields CDR1 SNHLY and CDR2 FYNNEI. The CDR3 loop reads CASSELLAGVQETQYF. For the CDR3, the DNA is TGTGCCAGCAGTGAACTCCTAGCGGGAGTCCAAGAGACCCAGTACTTC. The variable domain in full, with the rest retrieved from reference TRBV2 and TRBJ2-5, is EPEVTQTPSHQVTQMGQEVILRCVPISNHLYFYWYRQILGQKVEFLVSFYNNEISEKSEIFDDQFSVERPDGSNFTLKIRSTKLEDSAMYFCASSELLAGVQETQYFGPGTRLLVL.

This clone came up a few times. This rearrangement joins TRBV24-1 to TRBJ2-1; 8 nucleotides agree with TRBD2. The trim removed 0 bases at V and 7 bases at J, leaving 7 bases unmatched. The germline gives CDR1 KGHDR, CDR2 SFDVKD. This CDR3 is built from 16 residues. CDR3 nucleotide sequence: TGTGCCACCAGTGATTTGCGACGGGAGGGATCTAATGAGCAGTTCTTC. Encoded protein: CATSDLRREGSNEQFF.

The V call is TRBV6-5, the J call TRBJ1-1; 8 bases are shared with TRBD1. The length of the CDR3 is 15 residues. In germline, CDR1 is MNHEY, CDR2 SVGAGI. The V and J ends lost 7 bases and 3 bases, in that order; junction bases with no gene match: 10. The CDR3 DNA sequence: TGTGCCAGCATCCCCAGGGGGCAGGGCCACACTGAAGCTTTCTTT. This translates into CASIPRGQGHTEAFF.

The gene calls are TRBV12-5 and TRBJ2-1; D may be TRBD1 or TRBD2 (5 bases each). V dropped 0 bases and J dropped 8 bases, with 17 bases sitting between them. Germline CDR1 is LGHNT and CDR2 is FRNRAP. The CDR3 length is 16 residues. The CDR3 DNA follows: TGTGCTAGTGGTTTGGTACTCGGGCGAGGGGACCATGAGCAGTTCTTC. It is translated as CASGLVLGRGDHEQFF.

This clone came up a few times. The chain recombines TRBV5-1 with TRBJ1-2; 10 positions agree with TRBD1. J lost 3 bases, V lost 2 bases, and 4 bases had no gene match. The CDR3 extends over 15 amino acids. Germline V gives CDR1 SGHRS, CDR2 YFSETQ. The CDR3 region has the DNA TGCGCCAGCAGCTTCGACAGGGGGCGCGACTATGGCTACACCTTC. Its translation: CASSFDRGRDYGYTF.

The genes are TRBV3-1 (or the pseudogene TRBV3-2) and TRBJ1-4, with D hard to call. Germline V gene data show CDR1 as LGHDT and CDR2 as YNNKEL (reference sequence). V dropped 1 base and J dropped 10 bases, with 10 bases sitting between them. This CDR3 has 13 amino acids. In nucleotides, the CDR3 is TGTGCCAGCAGCCAAGGGGAGCCAGGAAAACTGTTTTTT. It translates to CASSQGEPGKLFF.

The V gene is TRBV5-1, the J gene TRBJ1-6, with TRBD1 matching over 10 bases. Germline trimming cut 0 bases from V and 10 bases from J; bases unmatched to any gene: 4. The CDR3 is 15 residues long. Germline CDR1 reads SGHRS; CDR2 reads YFSETQ. CDR3 region: CASSLGGTGESPLHF. The CDR3 DNA sequence: TGCGCCAGCAGCTTGGGAGGGACAGGGGAATCACCCCTCCACTTT.

CDR3 DNA: TGTGCCAGCTCACCACAGGGGCCCATGAACACTGAAGCTTTCTTT. Translation gives CASSPQGPMNTEAFF. The chain is built from TRBV18 and TRBJ1-1, with D possibly TRBD1 on 5 matching bases. The CDR3 spans 15 residues. Germline values: CDR1 KGHSH, CDR2 LQKENI. V lost 1 base, J lost 0 bases, and 9 bases lay in between.

J is TRBJ2-3 and V is TRBV3-1 (or the pseudogene TRBV3-2); 9 bases match TRBD2. V dropped 0 bases and J dropped 6; count of bases not matched to a gene: 7. Germline CDR1 and CDR2: LGHDT and YNNKEL (reference sequence). The CDR3 has 16 residues. CDR3: CASSQDFAGGLDTQYF. The CDR3 DNA reads as TGTGCCAGCAGCCAAGATTTCGCGGGGGGGCTGGATACGCAGTATTTT.

The genes are TRBV24-1 and TRBJ1-1; D uncertain. Trimming pared 4 bases from V and 1 base from J, leaving 12 bases between. Germline V gene data show CDR1 as KGHDR and CDR2 as SFDVKD. The CDR3 runs to 15 residues. In DNA form, the CDR3 reads TGTGCCACCAGTGACCCCCGGGCAGGGAACACTGAAGCTTTCTTT. It translates to CATSDPRAGNTEAFF.

This clone was detected once. The J gene is TRBJ2-4, the V gene TRBV7-2, with D unclear. The V and J ends lost 1 base and 8 bases respectively, with 12 bases between them. CDR3 length: 14 residues. Germline lookup yields CDR1 SGHTA and CDR2 FQGNSA. The CDR3 DNA reads TGTGCCAGCAGCTTAGGTAGTATAGGAGACATTCAGTACTTC. It translates to CASSLGSIGDIQYF.

V usage is TRBV6-5 and J usage is TRBJ2-7; 11 nucleotides match TRBD2. Unmatched junction bases numbered 5, after V lost 8 bases and J lost 5 bases. Germline-derived CDR1 and CDR2 are MNHEY and SVGAGI. The CDR3 consists of 13 residues. CDR3: CASVGLAGNEQYF. In DNA, the CDR3 is TGTGCCAGCGTAGGACTAGCGGGTAACGAGCAGTACTTC.

This sequence joins TRBV5-4 and TRBJ1-1; D may be TRBD1 (5 bases). V lost 2 bases and J lost 2, with 13 bases in between. The length of the CDR3 is 15 residues. CDR1 and CDR2 from the germline V gene are SGHNT and YYREEE (reference sequence). CDR3 in amino acids: CASSFSFTGNTEAFF. The CDR3 DNA sequence: TGTGCCAGCAGCTTCTCTTTTACAGGTAACACTGAAGCTTTCTTT.

In its sample, this clone was seen a few times. V and J are TRBV6-6 and TRBJ2-7; TRBD1 or TRBD2 may be the D gene (5 bases each). This CDR3 spans 12 amino acids. Trimming left V 6 bases short and J 5 bases short, with 11 bases between. CDR1 and CDR2 from the germline V gene are MNHNY and SVGAGI (reference sequence). CDR3 in DNA: TGTGCCAGCAGCCAACGGGGCGACGAGCAGTACTTC. Translation: CASSQRGDEQYF.

This chain joins TRBV19 and TRBJ2-2, with 7 bases fitting TRBD1. The ends lost 5 bases at V and 3 bases at J; junction bases unmatched: 3. The CDR3 runs to 14 residues. Germline V gene sequence: CDR1 LNHDA, CDR2 SQIVND (reference sequence). The CDR3: CASSSDRDTGELFF. The CDR3 nucleotides are TGTGCCAGTAGTTCCGACAGGGACACCGGGGAGCTGTTTTTT.

The V gene is TRBV27, the J gene TRBJ2-7; a weak D match, TRBD1 (5 bases). The V and J ends lost 4 bases and 5 bases respectively, with 12 bases between them. This CDR3 has 13 amino acids. Per the germline V gene, CDR1 is MNHEY and CDR2 is SMNVEV (reference sequence). This CDR3 reads CASSSQGRDEQYF. CDR3 bases: TGTGCCAGCAGTTCTCAGGGAAGGGACGAGCAGTACTTC.

The V and J genes are TRBV7-8 and TRBJ2-7; 11 bases are shared with TRBD2. CDR1 is SGHVS and CDR2 is FQNEAQ in the germline V gene. CDR3 length: 18 amino acids. J was trimmed by 4 bases and V by 1 base; bases with no gene match: 12. This CDR3 is CASSLGLAGNPLFYEQYF. The CDR3 nucleotides are TGTGCCAGCAGCTTAGGACTAGCGGGGAATCCATTGTTTTACGAGCAGTACTTC.

The gene calls are TRBV25-1 and TRBJ1-1; 10 bases map to TRBD1. The J segment lost 5 bases and the V segment lost 7 bases, leaving 7 bases of the junction unmatched. The CDR3 spans 14 residues. Germline assignment: CDR1 MGHDK and CDR2 SYGVNS. The DNA for the CDR3 is TGTGCCAGCATTAACGGACAGGGGGGTACTGAAGCTTTCTTT. It yields the protein CASINGQGGTEAFF. Full variable domain (outside the CDR3, taken from reference TRBV25-1 and TRBJ1-1): EADIYQTPRYLVIGTGKKITLECSQTMGHDKMYWYQQDPGMELHLIHYSYGVNSTEKGDLSSESTVSRIRTEHFPLTLESARPSHTSQYLCASINGQGGTEAFFGQGTRLTVV.

The CDR3 is CASNGGLNEKLFF. The CDR3, as DNA: TGTGCCAGTAACGGCGGCCTTAATGAAAAACTGTTTTTT. The chain couples TRBV19 to TRBJ1-4; D is uncertain. CDR1 is LNHDA and CDR2 is SQIVND in the germline V gene (reference sequence). Trimming cost V 7 bases and J 4 bases, with 10 bases left between them. CDR3 length: 13 residues.

V usage is TRBV5-1 and J usage is TRBJ2-1, with D tentatively TRBD2 (6 bases). The CDR3 is 15 residues long. V lost 0 bases and J lost 1, with 8 bases in between. Germline loops: CDR1 SGHRS, CDR2 YFSETQ. This chain's CDR3 is CASSLGAGSYNEQFF. The CDR3 DNA sequence: TGCGCCAGCAGCTTGGGGGCGGGATCCTACAATGAGCAGTTCTTC.

V usage is TRBV6-2 or TRBV6-3 and J usage is TRBJ2-1, with D possibly being TRBD1 (7 bases). CDR3 length: 16 residues. Per germline, CDR1 MNHEY and CDR2 SVGEGT. Trimming took off 7 bases at V and 4 bases at J, with 20 bases between the two ends. The CDR3 is CASNPSLAGGYNEQFF. In nucleotides, the CDR3 is TGTGCCAGCAACCCCTCCCTGGCAGGGGGGTACAATGAGCAGTTCTTC.

The rearrangement uses TRBV11-3 and TRBJ2-1; D ambiguous. CDR3 length: 13 residues. Per germline, CDR1 SGHNT and CDR2 YENEEA. The V gene lost 5 bases and the J gene lost 10 bases, with 15 bases spanning the gap. The DNA for the CDR3 is TGTGCCAGCAGCCCCAGGTCTGTGAGGGAGCAGTTCTTC. Translating gives CASSPRSVREQFF.

The V gene is TRBV7-2, the J gene TRBJ1-2, with a tentative D call TRBD1 (5 bases). Per the germline V gene, CDR1 is SGHTA and CDR2 is FQGNSA. The CDR3 extends over 15 amino acids. V gave up 5 bases and J gave up 5 bases, with 18 bases separating them. This CDR3 reads CASSPTGTAVYGYTF. Written as DNA, the CDR3 is TGTGCCAGCAGCCCGACCGGGACGGCAGTTTATGGCTACACCTTC.

This clone was picked up a small number of times. This CDR3 is also generated by other DNA sequences in the sample. The CDR3 nucleotides are TGTGCCAGTAGCCGCGGACAGGGGGCAGGCACCGGGGAGCTGTTTTTT. Encoded protein: CASSRGQGAGTGELFF. J is TRBJ2-2 and V is TRBV19, with TRBD1 matching over 11 bases. This CDR3 contains 16 residues. V lost 6 bases and J lost 4; bases outside the gene matches: 7. Germline V CDR1 and CDR2: LNHDA, SQIVND (reference sequence). Variable domain in full (rest from reference TRBV19 and TRBJ2-2): DGGITQSPKYLFRKEGQNVTLSCEQNLNHDAMYWYRQDPGQGLRLIYYSQIVNDFQKGDIAEGYSVSREKKESFPLTVTSAQKNPTAFYLCASSRGQGAGTGELFFGEGSRLTVL.